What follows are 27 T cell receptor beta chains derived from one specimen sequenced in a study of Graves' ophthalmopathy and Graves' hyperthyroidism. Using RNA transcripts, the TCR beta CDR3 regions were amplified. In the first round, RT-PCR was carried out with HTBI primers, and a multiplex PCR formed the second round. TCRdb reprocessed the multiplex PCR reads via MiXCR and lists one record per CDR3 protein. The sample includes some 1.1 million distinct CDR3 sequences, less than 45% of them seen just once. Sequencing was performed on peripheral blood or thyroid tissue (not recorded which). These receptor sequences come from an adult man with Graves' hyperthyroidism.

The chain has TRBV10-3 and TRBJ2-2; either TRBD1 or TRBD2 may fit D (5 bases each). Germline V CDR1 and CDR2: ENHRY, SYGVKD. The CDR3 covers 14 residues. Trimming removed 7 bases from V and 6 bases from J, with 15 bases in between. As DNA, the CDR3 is TGTGCCATCAAACGGGGCAGGGAGCCCGGGGAGCTGTTTTTT. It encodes CAIKRGREPGELFF.

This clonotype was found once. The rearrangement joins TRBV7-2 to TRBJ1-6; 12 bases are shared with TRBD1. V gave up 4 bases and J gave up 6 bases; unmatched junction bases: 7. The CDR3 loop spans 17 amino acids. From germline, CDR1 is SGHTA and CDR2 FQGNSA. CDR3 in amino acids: CASSYSAGQGANSPLHF. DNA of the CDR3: TGTGCCAGCAGCTATAGCGCGGGACAGGGGGCTAATTCACCCCTCCACTTT.

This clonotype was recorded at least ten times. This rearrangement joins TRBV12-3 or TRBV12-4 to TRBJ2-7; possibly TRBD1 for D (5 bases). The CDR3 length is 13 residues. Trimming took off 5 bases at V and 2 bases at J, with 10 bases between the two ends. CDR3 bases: TGTGCCAGCAGTCCCCGACAGACCTACGAGCAGTACTTC. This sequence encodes CASSPRQTYEQYF.

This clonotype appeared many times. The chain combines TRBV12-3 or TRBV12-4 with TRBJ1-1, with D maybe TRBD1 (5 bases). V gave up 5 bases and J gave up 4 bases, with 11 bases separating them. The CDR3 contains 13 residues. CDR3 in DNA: TGTGCCAGCAGTCTCTACGGGGGCACTGAAGCTTTCTTT. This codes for CASSLYGGTEAFF.

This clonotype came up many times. The CDR3 loop is CASSYSVTSGLETQYF. For the CDR3, the DNA is TGTGCCAGCAGTTACTCTGTGACTAGCGGGTTAGAGACCCAGTACTTC. This chain uses TRBV6-5 with TRBJ2-5; 10 positions match TRBD2. This CDR3 spans 16 amino acids. After removal of 0 bases from V and 4 bases from J, the junction contained 5 bases not matched to a gene. Germline CDR1 MNHEY, CDR2 SVGAGI.

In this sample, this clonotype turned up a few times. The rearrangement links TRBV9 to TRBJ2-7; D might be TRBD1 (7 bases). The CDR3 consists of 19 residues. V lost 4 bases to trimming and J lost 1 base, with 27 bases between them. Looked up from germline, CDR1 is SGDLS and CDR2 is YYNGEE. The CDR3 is CASSRSSTTRTGDSYEQYF. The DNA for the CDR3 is TGTGCCAGCAGCCGTAGCTCTACGACTAGGACAGGAGATTCCTACGAGCAGTACTTC.

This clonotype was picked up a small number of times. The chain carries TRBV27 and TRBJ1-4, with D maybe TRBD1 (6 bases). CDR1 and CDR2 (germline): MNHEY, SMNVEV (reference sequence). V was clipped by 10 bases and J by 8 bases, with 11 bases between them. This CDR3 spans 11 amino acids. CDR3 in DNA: TGTGCCACTAGGAGGGGGGAAAAACTGTTTTTT. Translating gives CATRRGEKLFF. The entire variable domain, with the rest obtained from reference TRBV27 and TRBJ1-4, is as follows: EAQVTQNPRYLITVTGKKLTVTCSQNMNHEYMSWYRQDPGLGLRQIYYSMNVEVTDKGDVPEGYKVSRKEKRNFPLILESPSPNQTSLYFCATRRGEKLFFGSGTQLSVL.

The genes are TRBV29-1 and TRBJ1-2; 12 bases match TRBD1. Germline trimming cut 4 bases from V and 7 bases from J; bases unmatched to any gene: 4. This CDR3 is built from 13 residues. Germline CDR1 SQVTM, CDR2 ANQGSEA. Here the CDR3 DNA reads TGCAGCGTTGCACCGGGACAGGGGGCTGGCTACACCTTC. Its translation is CSVAPGQGAGYTF.

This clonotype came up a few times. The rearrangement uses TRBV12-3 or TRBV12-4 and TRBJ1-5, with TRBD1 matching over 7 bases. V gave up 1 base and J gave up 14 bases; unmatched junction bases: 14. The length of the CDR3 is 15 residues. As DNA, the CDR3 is TGTGCCAGCAGTTTAGAGGCGAGGGGGCCCCAGATAGAGCATTTT. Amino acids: CASSLEARGPQIEHF.

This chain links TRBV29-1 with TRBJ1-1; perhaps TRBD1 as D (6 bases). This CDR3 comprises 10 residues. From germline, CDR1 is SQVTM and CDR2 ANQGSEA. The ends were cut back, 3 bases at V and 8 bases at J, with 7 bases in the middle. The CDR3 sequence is CSVDQGEAFF. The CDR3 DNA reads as TGCAGCGTTGATCAGGGGGAAGCTTTCTTT.

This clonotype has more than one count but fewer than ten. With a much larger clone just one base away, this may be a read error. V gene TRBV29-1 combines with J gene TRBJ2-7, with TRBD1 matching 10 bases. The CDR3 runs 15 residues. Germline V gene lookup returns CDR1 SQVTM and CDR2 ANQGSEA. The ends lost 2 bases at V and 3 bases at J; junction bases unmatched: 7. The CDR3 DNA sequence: TGCAGCGTTGAAATGACAGGGGGCTTCGACTACGAGCAGTACTTC. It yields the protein CSVEMTGGFDYEQYF.

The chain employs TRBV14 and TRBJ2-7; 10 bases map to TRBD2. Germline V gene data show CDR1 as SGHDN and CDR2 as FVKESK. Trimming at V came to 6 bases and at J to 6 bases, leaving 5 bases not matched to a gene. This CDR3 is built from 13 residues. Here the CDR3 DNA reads TGTGCCAGCAGTCGGACTAGCGGTGGCGAGCAGTACTTC. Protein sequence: CASSRTSGGEQYF.

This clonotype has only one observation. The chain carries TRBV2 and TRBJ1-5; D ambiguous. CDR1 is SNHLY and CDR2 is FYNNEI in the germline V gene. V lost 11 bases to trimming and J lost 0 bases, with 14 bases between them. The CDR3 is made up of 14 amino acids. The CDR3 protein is CAWSNVDSNQPQHF. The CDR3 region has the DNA TGTGCCTGGAGCAATGTTGATAGCAATCAGCCCCAGCATTTT.

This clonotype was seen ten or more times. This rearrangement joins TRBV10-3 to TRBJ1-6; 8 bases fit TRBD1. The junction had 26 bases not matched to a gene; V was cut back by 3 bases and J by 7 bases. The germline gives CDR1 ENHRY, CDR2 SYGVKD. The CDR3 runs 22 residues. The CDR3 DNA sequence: TGTGCCATCAGTGAAACGTCCGCTTTAGGGACAGGAGCCGAGCCGAGGAATTCACCCCTCCACTTT. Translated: CAISETSALGTGAEPRNSPLHF.

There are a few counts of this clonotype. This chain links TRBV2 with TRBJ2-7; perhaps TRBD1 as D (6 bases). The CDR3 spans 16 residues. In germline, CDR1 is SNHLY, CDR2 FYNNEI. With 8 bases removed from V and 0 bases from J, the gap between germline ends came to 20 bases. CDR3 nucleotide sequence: TGTGCCAGCTCACGTACCGGCAGGGACAACTCCTACGAGCAGTACTTC. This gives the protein CASSRTGRDNSYEQYF.

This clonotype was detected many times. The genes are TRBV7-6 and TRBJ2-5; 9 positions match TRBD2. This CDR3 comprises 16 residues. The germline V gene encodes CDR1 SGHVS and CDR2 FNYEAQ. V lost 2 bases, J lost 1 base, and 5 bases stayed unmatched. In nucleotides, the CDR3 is TGTGCCAGCAGCTTACTCGGCGGGGGGGCCCAAGAGACCCAGTACTTC. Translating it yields CASSLLGGGAQETQYF.

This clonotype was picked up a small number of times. In DNA form, the CDR3 reads TGTGCCAGCAGTTTAGCTAATCTACTACCCCCCTACGAGCAGTACTTC. Translating it yields CASSLANLLPPYEQYF. The rearrangement uses TRBV12-3 or TRBV12-4 and TRBJ2-7; D uncertain. This CDR3 spans 16 amino acids. Trimming stripped 0 bases from V and 2 bases from J, with 14 bases between.

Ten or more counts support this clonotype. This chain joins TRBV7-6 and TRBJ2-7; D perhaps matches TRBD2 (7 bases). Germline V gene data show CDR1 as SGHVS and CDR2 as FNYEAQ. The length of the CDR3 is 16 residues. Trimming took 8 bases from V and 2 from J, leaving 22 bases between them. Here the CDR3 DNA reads TGTGCCAGCCACAACGGGGGGCGGAGGTGGCCCTACGAGCAGTACTTC. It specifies CASHNGGRRWPYEQYF.

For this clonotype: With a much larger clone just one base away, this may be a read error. Here the CDR3 DNA reads TGCGCCAGCAGCCGCACGCAGCCCCAAGAGACCCAGTACTTC. This gives the protein CASSRTQPQETQYF. The chain has TRBV5-1 and TRBJ2-5; D is unclear. The V gene's germline CDR1 is SGHRS and CDR2 YFSETQ. Trimming pared 4 bases from V and 1 base from J, leaving 11 bases between. CDR3 length: 14 amino acids.

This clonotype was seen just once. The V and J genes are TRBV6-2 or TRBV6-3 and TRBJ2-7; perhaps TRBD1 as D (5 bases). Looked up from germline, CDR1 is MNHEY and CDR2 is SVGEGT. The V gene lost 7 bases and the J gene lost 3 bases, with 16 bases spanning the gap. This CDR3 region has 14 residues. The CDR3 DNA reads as TGTGCCAGCACCTTAGGACAAGGTTACTACGAGCAGTACTTC. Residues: CASTLGQGYYEQYF.

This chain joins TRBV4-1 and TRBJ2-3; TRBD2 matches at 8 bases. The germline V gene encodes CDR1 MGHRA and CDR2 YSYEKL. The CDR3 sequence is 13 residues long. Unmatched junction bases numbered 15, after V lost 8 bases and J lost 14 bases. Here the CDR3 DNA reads TGCGCCAGCGGGGGGCGAGCGGGGGAGGTGGCGTATTTT. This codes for CASGGRAGEVAYF.

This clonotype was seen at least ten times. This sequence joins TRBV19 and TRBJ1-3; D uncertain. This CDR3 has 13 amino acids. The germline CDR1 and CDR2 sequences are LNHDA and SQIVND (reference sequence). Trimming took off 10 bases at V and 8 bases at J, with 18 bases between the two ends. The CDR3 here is CAITREWPYTIYF. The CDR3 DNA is TGTGCCATTACCCGGGAGTGGCCTTACACCATATATTTT.

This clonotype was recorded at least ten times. The CDR3 reads CASSQVDEDTGELFF. The CDR3, as DNA: TGCGCCAGCAGCCAAGTGGACGAGGACACCGGGGAGCTGTTTTTT. The gene calls are TRBV4-3 and TRBJ2-2; D is unresolved. The CDR3 spans 15 residues. V lost 1 base to trimming and J lost 3 bases, with 9 bases between them. From germline, CDR1 is LGHNA and CDR2 YSLEER.

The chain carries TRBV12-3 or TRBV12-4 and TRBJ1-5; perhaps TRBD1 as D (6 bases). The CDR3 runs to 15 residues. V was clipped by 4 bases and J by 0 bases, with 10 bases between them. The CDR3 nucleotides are TGTGCCAGCAGTTCCGGGACAAATAGCAATCAGCCCCAGCATTTT. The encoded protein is CASSSGTNSNQPQHF.

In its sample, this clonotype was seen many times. CDR3 region: CSAWRTGGNSPLHF. The CDR3 DNA follows: TGCAGTGCTTGGAGGACAGGCGGAAATTCACCCCTCCACTTT. The chain uses TRBV20-1 and TRBJ1-6; 7 bases are a match to TRBD1. Germline V gene lookup returns CDR1 DFQATT and CDR2 SNEGSKA (reference sequence). V gave up 5 bases and J gave up 7 bases; unmatched junction bases: 8. The CDR3 consists of 14 residues.

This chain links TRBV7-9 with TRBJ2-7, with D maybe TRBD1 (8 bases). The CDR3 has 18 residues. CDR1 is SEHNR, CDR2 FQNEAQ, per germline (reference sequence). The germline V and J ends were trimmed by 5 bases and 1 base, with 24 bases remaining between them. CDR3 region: CASSNGTGGVRESYEQYF. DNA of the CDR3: TGTGCCAGCAGCAATGGGACAGGAGGGGTGCGGGAGTCCTACGAGCAGTACTTC.

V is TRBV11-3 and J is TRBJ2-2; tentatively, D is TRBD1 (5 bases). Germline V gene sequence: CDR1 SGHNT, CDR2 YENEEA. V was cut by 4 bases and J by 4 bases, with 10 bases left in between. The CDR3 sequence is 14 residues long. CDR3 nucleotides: TGTGCCAGCAGCTCCGGACACTCCACCGGGGAGCTGTTTTTT. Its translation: CASSSGHSTGELFF.